The 5 T cell receptor beta chains below were found in one sample sequenced in a study of early T cells in non-severe SARS-CoV-2 infection (dated by TCRdb to the early 2020s). The receptor library was made with 5' RACE. Reads for this sample came from a NextSeq 500. TCRdb passed the public sequencing reads through fastp at Q25 and MiXCR, retaining productive beta sequences. A single entry per CDR3 protein holds the most common genes and DNA from its merged rows. Within this sample are about 67,000 distinct CDR3 sequences, with roughly 10% of them counted one time only. The ten largest clones add up to roughly 16% of the sample. Sequenced here: whole blood, sampled at baseline. The receptors derive from an adult who was a healthcare worker with PCR-confirmed SARS-CoV-2 infection or an uninfected control (not recorded which).

The chain couples TRBV7-2 to TRBJ1-2; D gene unclear. Germline lookup yields CDR1 SGHTA and CDR2 FQGNSA. The CDR3 loop spans 12 amino acids. Trimming left V 0 bases short and J 8 bases short, with 7 bases between. The CDR3, as DNA: TGTGCCAGCAGCTTAGCGGAGAACGGCTACACCTTC. It codes for CASSLAENGYTF. The complete variable domain, with remaining parts taken from reference TRBV7-2 and TRBJ1-2, reads GAGVSQSPSNKVTEKGKDVELRCDPISGHTALYWYRQSLGQGLEFLIYFQGNSAPDKSGLPSDRFSAERTGGSVSTLTIQRTQQEDSAVYLCASSLAENGYTFGSGTRLTVV.

Concerning this clonotype itself: This may be a read error, as it is one base from a much larger clone. The chain combines TRBV12-3 or TRBV12-4 with TRBJ1-5; D call uncertain. The ends were cut back, 2 bases at V and 6 bases at J, with 5 bases in the middle. This CDR3 is built from 12 residues. This CDR3 is CASSLKGQPQHF. The CDR3 DNA follows: TGTGCCAGCAGTTTAAAGGGTCAGCCCCAGCATTTT.

This clonotype occurred a few times. This chain joins TRBV10-3 and TRBJ2-3, with 10 bases aligning to TRBD2. The length of the CDR3 is 16 residues. Germline CDR1 and CDR2: ENHRY and SYGVKD. Trimming cost V 2 bases and J 6 bases; bases outside gene matches: 8. CDR3 region: CAISEGLAAGGDTQYF. Written as DNA, the CDR3 is TGTGCCATCAGTGAGGGACTAGCGGCCGGAGGGGATACGCAGTATTTT.

The V and J genes are TRBV6-1 and TRBJ2-4; D may be TRBD1 or TRBD2 (5 bases each). With 3 bases removed from V and 13 bases from J, the gap between germline ends came to 13 bases. The CDR3 runs 12 residues. Per the germline V gene, CDR1 is MNHNS and CDR2 is SASEGT. The chain's CDR3 is CASSEGVLGQYF. The DNA for the CDR3 is TGTGCCAGCAGTGAGGGGGTTTTGGGCCAGTACTTC.

Ten or more counts support this clonotype. This chain joins TRBV6-1 and TRBJ1-5; a weak D match, TRBD1 (5 bases). V was clipped by 0 bases and J by 1 base, with 10 bases between them. The CDR3 is 16 amino acids. The germline CDR1 and CDR2 sequences are MNHNS and SASEGT. The CDR3 coding sequence is TGTGCCAGCAGTGAAGCAGGCCGGGGCAGCAATCAGCCCCAGCATTTT. As protein: CASSEAGRGSNQPQHF.